The clone carrying this T cell receptor beta chain came up many times. The data stem from a study of blood T cell repertoires in COVID-19. Looking at the study overall: Material from acute and convalescent COVID-19 was sourced from the United States, Italy and Spain. From T cells, B-cell-depleted T cells, or PBMCs came the material, which was cDNA or gDNA.

In the original analysis: For nucleated cells, counts were estimated from reference gene primer amplification. TCRdb keeps only in-frame clones here, not all; method: immunoSEQ multiplex PCR. Clone size and the V and J calls come from that table; the DNA yielded D and trimming. The sample lists about 220,000 clones, more than 70% occurring once. Germline CDR1 and CDR2: SGHTA and FQGNSA. The length of the CDR3 is 14 residues. Trimming took off 4 bases at V and 2 bases at J, with 11 bases between the two ends. The specimen was peripheral blood. The sequence came from a woman over 75 with acute or convalescent COVID-19. The chain links TRBV7-2 to TRBJ1-1; TRBD1 might be the D (5 bases). CDR3 region: CASSSFGGNTEAFF. CDR3 DNA: TGTGCCAGCAGCTCGTTCGGGGGAAACACTGAAGCTTTCTTT.